The clone carrying this T cell receptor (beta chain) was counted many times. Unique molecular identifiers were used to barcode this TCRbeta library. Via MiXCR, TCRdb re-called the PCR reads, giving one row per CDR3 protein. The sample contains some 240,000 distinct CDR3 sequences, over 9.5% of which appear only once. This specimen belongs to a study of T-cell reconstitution after alpha-beta-depleted transplantation in children. V lost 0 bases, J lost 5 bases, and 9 bases lay in between. CDR1 SGHRS and CDR2 YFSETQ come from the germline V gene. The CDR3 sequence is 13 residues long. The chain is built from TRBV5-1 and TRBJ2-7; possibly TRBD1 for D (5 bases). This receptor was identified in a human donor who donated a stem cell graft to a child with SCID. The sequences come from PBMCs from the stem cell graft donor, collected from the stem cell graft. CDR3 bases: TGCGCCAGCAGCTTGGGACAGAACAACGAGCAGTACTTC. Encoded protein: CASSLGQNNEQYF. The full variable domain, its missing parts supplied by reference TRBV5-1 and TRBJ2-7, is KAGVTQTPRYLIKTRGQQVTLSCSPISGHRSVSWYQQTPGQGLQFLFEYFSETQRNKGNFPGRFSGRQFSNSRSEMNVSTLELGDSALYLCASSLGQNNEQYFGPGTRLTVT.